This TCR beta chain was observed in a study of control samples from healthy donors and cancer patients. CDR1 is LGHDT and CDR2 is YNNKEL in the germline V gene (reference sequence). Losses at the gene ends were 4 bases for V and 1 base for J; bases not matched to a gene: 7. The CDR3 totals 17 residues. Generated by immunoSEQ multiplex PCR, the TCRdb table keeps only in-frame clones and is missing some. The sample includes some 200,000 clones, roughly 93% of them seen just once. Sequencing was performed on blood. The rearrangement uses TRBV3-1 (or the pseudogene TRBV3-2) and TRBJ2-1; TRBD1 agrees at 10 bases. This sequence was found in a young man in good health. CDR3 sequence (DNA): TGTGCCAGCAGCCCCCGGACAGGGGGTGGTTCCTACAATGAGCAGTTCTTC. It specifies CASSPRTGGGSYNEQFF.